The clone carrying this T cell receptor beta chain was seen only once. With a constant-region primer, TCR beta cDNA was made from 450 to 550 ng of total RNA. Slightly modified ARM-PCR served as the procedure for the TCR beta libraries. These libraries came from three rounds of nested multiplex PCR. Each CDR3 protein is one row after TCRdb ran MiXCR on the multiplex PCR reads. The table includes about 200,000 distinct CDR3 sequences, around four fifths detected once. From unsorted bulk tissue weighing about 17-30 mg, DNA and RNA were co-extracted. Surgeons resected the patients' primary liver carcinomas. This entry belongs to a study of tumor-infiltrating lymphocytes in primary liver carcinoma. The sequenced sample consisted of tumor tissue from primary liver carcinoma. The TCR comes from a man aged 40-49 years with primary liver carcinoma and hepatitis B virus infection.

The CDR3 sequence is CASSFELYNEQFF. The CDR3 DNA follows: TGCGCCAGCAGTTTTGAACTTTACAATGAGCAGTTCTTC. The chain couples TRBV10-1 to TRBJ2-1; D not resolved. CDR1 and CDR2 from the germline V gene are WNHNN and SYGVQD (reference sequence). V was pared by 5 bases and J by 4 bases, with 9 bases between. This CDR3 comprises 13 residues.